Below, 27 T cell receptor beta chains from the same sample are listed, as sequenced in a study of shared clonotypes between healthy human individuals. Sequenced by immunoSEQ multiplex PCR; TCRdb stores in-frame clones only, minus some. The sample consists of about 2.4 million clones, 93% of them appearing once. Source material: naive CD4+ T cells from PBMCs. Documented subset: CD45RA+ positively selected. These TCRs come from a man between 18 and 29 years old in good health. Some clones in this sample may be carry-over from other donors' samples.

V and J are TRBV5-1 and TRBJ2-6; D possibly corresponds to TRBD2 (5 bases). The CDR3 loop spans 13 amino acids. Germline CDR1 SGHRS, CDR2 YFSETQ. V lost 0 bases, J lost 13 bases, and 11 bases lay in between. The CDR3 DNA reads TGCGCCAGCAGCTTGGAAGGGAGCCTAGTCCTGACTTTC. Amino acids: CASSLEGSLVLTF.

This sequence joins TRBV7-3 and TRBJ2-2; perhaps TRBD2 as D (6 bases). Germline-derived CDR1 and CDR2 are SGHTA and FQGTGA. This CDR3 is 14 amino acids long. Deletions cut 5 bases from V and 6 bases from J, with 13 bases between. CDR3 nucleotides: TGTGCCAGCAGCCCTGGGGGGTTGGCCGGGGAGCTGTTTTTT. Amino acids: CASSPGGLAGELFF.

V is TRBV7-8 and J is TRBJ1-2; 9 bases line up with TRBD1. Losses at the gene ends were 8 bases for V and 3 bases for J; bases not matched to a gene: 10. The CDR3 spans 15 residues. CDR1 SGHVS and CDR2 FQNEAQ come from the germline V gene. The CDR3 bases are TGTGCCAGCGCGGATTACGGGACAGGGTACTATGGCTACACCTTC. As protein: CASADYGTGYYGYTF.

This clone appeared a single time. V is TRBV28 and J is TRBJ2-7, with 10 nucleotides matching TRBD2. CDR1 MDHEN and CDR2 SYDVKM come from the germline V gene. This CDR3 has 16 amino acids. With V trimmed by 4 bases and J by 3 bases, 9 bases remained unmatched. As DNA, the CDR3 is TGTGCCAGCAGTTCCAGGAAACTAGCGGGACTCTACGAGCAGTACTTC. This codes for CASSSRKLAGLYEQYF.

The CDR3 sequence: CASSFPGSEPNSYEQYF. For the CDR3, the DNA is TGTGCCAGCAGCTTCCCGGGTAGCGAACCTAACTCCTACGAGCAGTACTTC. The chain combines TRBV7-9 with TRBJ2-7; D perhaps matches TRBD2 (5 bases). This CDR3 has 17 amino acids. The V end lost 3 bases, the J end lost 0 bases, and 18 bases lay between the germline ends. The germline CDR1 and CDR2 sequences are SEHNR and FQNEAQ (reference sequence).

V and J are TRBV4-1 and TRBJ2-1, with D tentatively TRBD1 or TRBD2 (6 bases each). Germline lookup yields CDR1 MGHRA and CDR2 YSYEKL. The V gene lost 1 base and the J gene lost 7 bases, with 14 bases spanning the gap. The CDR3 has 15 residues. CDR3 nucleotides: TGCGCCAGCAGCCAAGTGGGGGGCGGAAGGAATGAGCAGTTCTTC. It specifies CASSQVGGGRNEQFF.

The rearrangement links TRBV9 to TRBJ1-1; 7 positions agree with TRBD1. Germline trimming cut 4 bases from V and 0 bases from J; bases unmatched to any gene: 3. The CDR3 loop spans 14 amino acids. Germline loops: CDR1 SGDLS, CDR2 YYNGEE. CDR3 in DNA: TGTGCCAGCAGCAGACAGGGTATGAACACTGAAGCTTTCTTT. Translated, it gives CASSRQGMNTEAFF.

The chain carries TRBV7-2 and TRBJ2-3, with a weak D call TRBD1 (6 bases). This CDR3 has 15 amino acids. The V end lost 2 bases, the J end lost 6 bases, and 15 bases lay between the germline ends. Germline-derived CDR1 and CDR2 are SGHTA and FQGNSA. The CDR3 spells CASSLKRGGRDTQYF. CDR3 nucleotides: TGTGCCAGCAGCTTAAAACGAGGGGGAAGGGATACGCAGTATTTT.

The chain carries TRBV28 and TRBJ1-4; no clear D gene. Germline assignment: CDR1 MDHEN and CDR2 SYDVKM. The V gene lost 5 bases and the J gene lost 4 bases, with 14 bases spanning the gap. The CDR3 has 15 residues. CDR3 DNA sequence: TGTGCCAGCAGTATTCCTAGACGGGATAATGAAAAACTGTTTTTT. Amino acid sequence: CASSIPRRDNEKLFF.

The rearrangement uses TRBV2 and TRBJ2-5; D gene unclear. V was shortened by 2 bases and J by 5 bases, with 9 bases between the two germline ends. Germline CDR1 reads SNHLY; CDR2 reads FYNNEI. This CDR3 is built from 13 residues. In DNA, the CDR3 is TGTGCCAGCAGTGAAAGGTTCCTGGAGACCCAGTACTTC. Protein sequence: CASSERFLETQYF.

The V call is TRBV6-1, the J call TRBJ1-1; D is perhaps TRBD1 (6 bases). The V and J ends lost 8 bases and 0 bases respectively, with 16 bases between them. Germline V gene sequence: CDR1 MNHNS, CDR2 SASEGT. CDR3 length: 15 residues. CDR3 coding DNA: TGTGCCAGCTCTCTCTGGGGGGACATGAACACTGAAGCTTTCTTT. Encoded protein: CASSLWGDMNTEAFF.

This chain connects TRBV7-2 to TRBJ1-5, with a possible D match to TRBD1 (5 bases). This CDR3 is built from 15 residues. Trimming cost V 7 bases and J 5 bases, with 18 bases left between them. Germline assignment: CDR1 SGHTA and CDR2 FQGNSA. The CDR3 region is CASKSGGGRDQPQHF. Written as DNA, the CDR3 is TGTGCCAGCAAGTCTGGGGGGGGTAGGGATCAGCCCCAGCATTTT.

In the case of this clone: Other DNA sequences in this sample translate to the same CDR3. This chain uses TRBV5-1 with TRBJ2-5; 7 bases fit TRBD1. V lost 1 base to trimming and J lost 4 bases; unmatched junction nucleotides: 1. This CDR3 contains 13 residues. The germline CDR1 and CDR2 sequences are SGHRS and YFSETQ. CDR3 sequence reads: CASSLRTGETQYF. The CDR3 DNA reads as TGCGCCAGCAGCTTGAGGACAGGAGAGACCCAGTACTTC.

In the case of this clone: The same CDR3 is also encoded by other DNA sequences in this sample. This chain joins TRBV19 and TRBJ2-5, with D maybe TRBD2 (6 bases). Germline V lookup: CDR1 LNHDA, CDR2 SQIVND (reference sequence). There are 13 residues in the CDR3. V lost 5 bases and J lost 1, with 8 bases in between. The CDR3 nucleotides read TGTGCCAGTAGTTCGGGAGCCCAAGAGACCCAGTACTTC. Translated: CASSSGAQETQYF.

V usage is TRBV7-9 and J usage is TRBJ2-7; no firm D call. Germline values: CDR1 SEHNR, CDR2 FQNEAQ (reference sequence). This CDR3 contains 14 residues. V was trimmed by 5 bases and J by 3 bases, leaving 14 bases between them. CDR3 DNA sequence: TGTGCCAGCAGCCGAAATTATGATAGCTACGAGCAGTACTTC. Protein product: CASSRNYDSYEQYF.

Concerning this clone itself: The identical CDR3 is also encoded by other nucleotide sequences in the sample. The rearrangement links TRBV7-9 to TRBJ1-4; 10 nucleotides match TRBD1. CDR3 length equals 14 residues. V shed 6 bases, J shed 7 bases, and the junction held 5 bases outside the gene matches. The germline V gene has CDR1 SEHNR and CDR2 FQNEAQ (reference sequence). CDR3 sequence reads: CASSLTGGGEKLFF. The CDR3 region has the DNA TGTGCCAGCAGTTTGACAGGGGGCGGTGAAAAACTGTTTTTT.

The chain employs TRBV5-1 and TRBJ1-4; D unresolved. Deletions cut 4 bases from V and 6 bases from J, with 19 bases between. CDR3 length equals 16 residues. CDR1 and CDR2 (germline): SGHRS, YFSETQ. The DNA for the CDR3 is TGCGCCAGCAGCCAAAACCCCCCAAACGGGGATGAAAAACTGTTTTTT. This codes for CASSQNPPNGDEKLFF.

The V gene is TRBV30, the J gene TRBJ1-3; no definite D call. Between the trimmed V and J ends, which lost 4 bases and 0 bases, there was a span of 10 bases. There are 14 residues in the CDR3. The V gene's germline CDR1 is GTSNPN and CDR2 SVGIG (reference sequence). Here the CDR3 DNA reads TGTGCCTGGAATCTTGGGAACTCTGGAAACACCATATATTTT. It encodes CAWNLGNSGNTIYF.

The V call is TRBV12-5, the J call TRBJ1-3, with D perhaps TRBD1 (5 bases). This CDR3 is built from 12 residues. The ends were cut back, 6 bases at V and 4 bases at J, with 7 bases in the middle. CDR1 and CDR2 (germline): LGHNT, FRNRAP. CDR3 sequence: CASGGPGNTIYF. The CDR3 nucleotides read TGTGCTAGTGGGGGGCCCGGAAACACCATATATTTT.

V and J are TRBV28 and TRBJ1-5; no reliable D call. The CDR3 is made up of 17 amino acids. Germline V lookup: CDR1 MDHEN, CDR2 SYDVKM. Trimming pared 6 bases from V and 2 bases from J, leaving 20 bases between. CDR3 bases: TGTGCCAGCAGACCCGGCGGAGGGAGGACCGGCAATCAGCCCCAGCATTTT. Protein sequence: CASRPGGGRTGNQPQHF.

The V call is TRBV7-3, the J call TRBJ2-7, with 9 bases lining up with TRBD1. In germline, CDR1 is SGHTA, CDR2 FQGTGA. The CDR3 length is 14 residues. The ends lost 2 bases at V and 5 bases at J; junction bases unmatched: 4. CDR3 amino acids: CASSLGGQGNEQYF. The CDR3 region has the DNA TGTGCCAGCAGCTTAGGGGGACAGGGTAACGAGCAGTACTTC.

The CDR3 reads CASSPTAWPSSYNEQFF. CDR3 DNA: TGTGCCAGCTCACCGACTGCGTGGCCGAGCTCCTACAATGAGCAGTTCTTC. The V gene is TRBV18, the J gene TRBJ2-1, with D unresolved. Germline CDR1 KGHSH, CDR2 LQKENI. V lost 3 bases and J lost 0, with 15 bases in between. CDR3 length: 17 amino acids.

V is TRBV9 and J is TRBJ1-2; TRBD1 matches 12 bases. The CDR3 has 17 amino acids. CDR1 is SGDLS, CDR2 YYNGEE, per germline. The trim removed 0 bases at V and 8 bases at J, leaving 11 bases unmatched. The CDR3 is CASSVGFQGQGARGYTF. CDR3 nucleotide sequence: TGTGCCAGCAGCGTAGGGTTCCAGGGACAGGGGGCACGGGGCTACACCTTC.

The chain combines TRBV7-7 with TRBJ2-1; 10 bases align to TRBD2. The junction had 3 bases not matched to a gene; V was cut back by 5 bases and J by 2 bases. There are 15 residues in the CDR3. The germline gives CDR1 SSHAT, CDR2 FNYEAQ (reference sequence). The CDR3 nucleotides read TGTGCCAGCAGCCTTCTAGCGGGAGCCTACAATGAGCAGTTCTTC. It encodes CASSLLAGAYNEQFF.

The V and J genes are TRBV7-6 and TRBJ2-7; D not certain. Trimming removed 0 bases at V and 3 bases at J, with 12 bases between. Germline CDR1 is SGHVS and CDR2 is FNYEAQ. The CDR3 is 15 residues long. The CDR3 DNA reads TGTGCCAGCAGCTTAGCTCCGGGCAGGATCTACGAGCAGTACTTC. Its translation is CASSLAPGRIYEQYF. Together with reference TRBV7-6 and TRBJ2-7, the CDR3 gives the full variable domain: GAGVSQSPRYKVTKRGQDVALRCDPISGHVSLYWYRQALGQGPEFLTYFNYEAQQDKSGLPNDRFSAERPEGSISTLTIQRTEQRDSAMYRCASSLAPGRIYEQYFGPGTRLTVT.

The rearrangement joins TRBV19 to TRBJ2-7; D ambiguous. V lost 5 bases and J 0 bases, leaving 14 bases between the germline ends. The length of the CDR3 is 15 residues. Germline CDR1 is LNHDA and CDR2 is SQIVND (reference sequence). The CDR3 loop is CASSQANYGSYEQYF. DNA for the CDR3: TGTGCCAGTAGTCAAGCGAATTACGGCTCCTACGAGCAGTACTTC.

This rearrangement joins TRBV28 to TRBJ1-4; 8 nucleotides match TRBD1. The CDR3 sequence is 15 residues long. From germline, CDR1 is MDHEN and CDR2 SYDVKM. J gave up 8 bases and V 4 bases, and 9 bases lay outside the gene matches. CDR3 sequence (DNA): TGTGCCAGCAGTTCTTTGGGCAGGGGGCGCGAAAAACTGTTTTTT. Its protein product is CASSSLGRGREKLFF.